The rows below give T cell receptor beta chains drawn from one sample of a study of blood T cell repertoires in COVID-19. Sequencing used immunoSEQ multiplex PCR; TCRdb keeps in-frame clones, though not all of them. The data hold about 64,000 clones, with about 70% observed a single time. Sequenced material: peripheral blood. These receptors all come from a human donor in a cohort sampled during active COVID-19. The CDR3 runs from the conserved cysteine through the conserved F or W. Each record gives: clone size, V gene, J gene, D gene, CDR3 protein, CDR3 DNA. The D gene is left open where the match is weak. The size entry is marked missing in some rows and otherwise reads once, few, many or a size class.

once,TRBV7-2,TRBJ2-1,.,CASSFQGRNNEQFF,TGTGCCAGCAGCTTTCAGGGTCGGAACAATGAGCAGTTCTTC
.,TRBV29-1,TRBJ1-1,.,CSVSNRAGSTEAFF,TGCAGCGTGAGCAACAGGGCTGGGAGCACTGAAGCTTTCTTT
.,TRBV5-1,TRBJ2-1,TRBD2,CASGAGGQEFF,TGCGCCAGCGGTGCGGGGGGGCAAGAGTTCTTC
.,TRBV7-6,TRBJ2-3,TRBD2,CASSLGGGWTDTQYF,TGTGCCAGCAGCTTAGGCGGGGGTTGGACAGATACGCAGTATTTT
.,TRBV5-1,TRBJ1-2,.,CASSPDSFYGYTF,TGCGCCAGCAGCCCGGACAGCTTCTATGGCTACACCTTC
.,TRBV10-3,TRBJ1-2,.,CAISELEGSYGYTF,TGTGCCATCAGTGAGTTAGAGGGTTCCTATGGCTACACCTTC
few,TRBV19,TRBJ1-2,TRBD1,CASGKTGFYGYTF,TGTGCCAGTGGAAAGACAGGGTTCTATGGCTACACCTTC
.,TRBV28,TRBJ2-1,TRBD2,CASTLGLAAYNEQFF,TGTGCCAGCACCTTAGGACTAGCGGCTTACAATGAGCAGTTCTTC
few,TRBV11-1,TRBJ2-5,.,CASSLGYQETQYF,TGTGCCAGCAGCTTAGGCTATCAAGAGACCCAGTACTTC
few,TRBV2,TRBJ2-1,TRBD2,CASKDRSGGATNEQFF,TGTGCCAGCAAGGATAGGAGCGGGGGGGCCACCAATGAGCAGTTCTTC
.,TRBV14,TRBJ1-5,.,CASSQEQPGRSSNQPQHF,TGTGCCAGCAGCCAAGAACAGCCAGGGCGGAGTAGCAATCAGCCCCAGCATTTT
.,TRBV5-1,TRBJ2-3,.,CASSQRGGGITTDTQYF,TGCGCCAGCAGCCAAAGGGGAGGGGGGATTACCACAGATACGCAGTATTTT
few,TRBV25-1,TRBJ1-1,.,CASSESGVNTEAFF,TGTGCCAGCAGTGAATCAGGGGTGAACACTGAAGCTTTCTTT
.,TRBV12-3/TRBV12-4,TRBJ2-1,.,CASQTSRKAGQFF,TGTGCCAGCCAAACTAGCAGGAAGGCCGGGCAGTTCTTC
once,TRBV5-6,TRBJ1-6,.,CASRETGNTISPLHF,TGTGCCAGCAGGGAGACCGGGAACACTATTTCACCCCTCCACTTT
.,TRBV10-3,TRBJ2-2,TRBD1,CAISGTGRLSTNTGELFF,TGTGCCATCAGTGGGACAGGGCGACTTTCAACGAACACCGGGGAGCTGTTTTTT
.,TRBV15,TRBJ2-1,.,CATSRDEGGFNEQFF,TGTGCCACCAGCAGAGATGAGGGGGGGTTCAATGAGCAGTTCTTC